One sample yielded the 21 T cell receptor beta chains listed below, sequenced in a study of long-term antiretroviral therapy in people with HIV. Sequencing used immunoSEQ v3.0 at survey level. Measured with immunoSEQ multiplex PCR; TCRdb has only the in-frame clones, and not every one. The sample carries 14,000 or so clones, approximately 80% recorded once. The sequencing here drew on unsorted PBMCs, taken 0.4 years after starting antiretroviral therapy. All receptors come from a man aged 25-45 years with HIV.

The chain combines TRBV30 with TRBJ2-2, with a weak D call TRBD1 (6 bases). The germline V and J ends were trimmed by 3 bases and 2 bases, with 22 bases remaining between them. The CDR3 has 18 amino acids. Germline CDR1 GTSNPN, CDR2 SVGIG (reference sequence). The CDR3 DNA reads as TGTGCCTGGAGCCACCCAAGGGGGTGGCGGAGAAACACCGGGGAGCTGTTTTTT. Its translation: CAWSHPRGWRRNTGELFF. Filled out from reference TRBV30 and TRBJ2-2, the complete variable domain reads SQTIHQWPATLVQPVGSPLSLECTVEGTSNPNLYWYRQAAGRGLQLLFYSVGIGQISSEVPQNLSASRPQDRQFILSSKKLLLSDSGFYLCAWSHPRGWRRNTGELFFGEGSRLTVL.

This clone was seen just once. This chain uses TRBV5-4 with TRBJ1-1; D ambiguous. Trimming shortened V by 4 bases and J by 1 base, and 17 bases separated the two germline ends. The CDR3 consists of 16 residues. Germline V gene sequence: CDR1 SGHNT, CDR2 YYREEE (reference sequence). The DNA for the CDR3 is TGTGCCAGCAGCCCTTTAGCGGGTGGGGAGAACACTGAAGCTTTCTTT. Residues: CASSPLAGGENTEAFF.

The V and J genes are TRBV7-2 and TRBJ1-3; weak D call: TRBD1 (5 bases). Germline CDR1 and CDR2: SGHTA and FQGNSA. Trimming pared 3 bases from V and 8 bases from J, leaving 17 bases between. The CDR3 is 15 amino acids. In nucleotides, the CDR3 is TGTGCCAGCAGCTTGGTCCCCCAGGGTAGCGACACCATATATTTT. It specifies CASSLVPQGSDTIYF.

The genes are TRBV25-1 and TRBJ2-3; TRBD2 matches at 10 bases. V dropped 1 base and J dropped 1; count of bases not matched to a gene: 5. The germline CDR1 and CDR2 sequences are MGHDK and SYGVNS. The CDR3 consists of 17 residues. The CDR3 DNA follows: TGTGCCAGCAGTGAATCGGCTAGCGGGAGTGGCACAGATACGCAGTATTTT. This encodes CASSESASGSGTDTQYF.

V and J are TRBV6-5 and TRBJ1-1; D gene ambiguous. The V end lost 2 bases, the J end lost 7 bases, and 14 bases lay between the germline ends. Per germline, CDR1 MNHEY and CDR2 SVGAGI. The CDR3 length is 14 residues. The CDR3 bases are TGTGCCAGCAGTTACATCCGAGGGTATGGTGAAGCTTTCTTT. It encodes CASSYIRGYGEAFF.

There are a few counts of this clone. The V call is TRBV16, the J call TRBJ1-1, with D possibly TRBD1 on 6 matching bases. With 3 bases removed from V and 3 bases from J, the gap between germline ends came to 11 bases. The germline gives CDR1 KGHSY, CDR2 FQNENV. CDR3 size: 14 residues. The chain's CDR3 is CASSHVDSDTEAFF. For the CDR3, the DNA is TGTGCCAGCAGCCATGTGGACAGTGACACTGAAGCTTTCTTT. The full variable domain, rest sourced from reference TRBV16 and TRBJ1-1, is GEEVAQTPKHLVRGEGQKAKLYCAPIKGHSYVFWYQQVLKNEFKFLISFQNENVFDETGMPKERFSAKCLPNSPCSLEIQATKLEDSAVYFCASSHVDSDTEAFFGQGTRLTVV.

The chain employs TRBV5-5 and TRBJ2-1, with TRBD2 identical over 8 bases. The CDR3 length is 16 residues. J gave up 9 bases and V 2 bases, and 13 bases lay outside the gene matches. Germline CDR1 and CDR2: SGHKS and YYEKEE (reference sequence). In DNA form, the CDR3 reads TGTGCCAGCAGCTTCTCCCGGGAGGGCCGACGTGGTGAGCAGTTCTTC. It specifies CASSFSREGRRGEQFF. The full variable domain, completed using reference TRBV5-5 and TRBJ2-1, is DAGVTQSPTHLIKTRGQQVTLRCSPISGHKSVSWYQQVLGQGPQFIFQYYEKEERGRGNFPDRFSARQFPNYSSELNVNALLLGDSALYLCASSFSREGRRGEQFFGPGTRLTVL.

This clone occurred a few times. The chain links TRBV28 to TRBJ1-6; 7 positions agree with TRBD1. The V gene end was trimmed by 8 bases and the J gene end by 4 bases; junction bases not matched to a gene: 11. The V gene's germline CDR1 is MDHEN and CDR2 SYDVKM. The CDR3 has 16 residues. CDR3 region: CASLYRGGTYNSPLHF. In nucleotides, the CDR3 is TGTGCCAGCCTCTACAGGGGTGGAACGTATAATTCACCCCTCCACTTT.

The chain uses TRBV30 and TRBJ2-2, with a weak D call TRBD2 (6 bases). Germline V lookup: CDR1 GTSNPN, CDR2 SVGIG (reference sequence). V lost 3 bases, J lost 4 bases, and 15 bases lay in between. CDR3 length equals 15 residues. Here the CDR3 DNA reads TGTGCCTGGAGAATCTGGGGTAGCGGCACCGGGGAGCTGTTTTTT. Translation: CAWRIWGSGTGELFF. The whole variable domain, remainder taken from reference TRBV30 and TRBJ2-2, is SQTIHQWPATLVQPVGSPLSLECTVEGTSNPNLYWYRQAAGRGLQLLFYSVGIGQISSEVPQNLSASRPQDRQFILSSKKLLLSDSGFYLCAWRIWGSGTGELFFGEGSRLTVL.

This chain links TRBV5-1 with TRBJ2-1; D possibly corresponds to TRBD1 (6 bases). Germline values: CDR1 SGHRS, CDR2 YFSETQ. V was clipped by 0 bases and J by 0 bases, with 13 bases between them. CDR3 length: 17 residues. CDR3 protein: CASSLDGATGSYNEQFF. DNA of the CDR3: TGCGCCAGCAGCTTGGACGGGGCGACAGGCTCCTACAATGAGCAGTTCTTC.

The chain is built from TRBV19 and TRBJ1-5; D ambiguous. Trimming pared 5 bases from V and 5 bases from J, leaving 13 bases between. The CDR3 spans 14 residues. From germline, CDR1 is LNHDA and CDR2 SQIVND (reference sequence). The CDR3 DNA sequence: TGTGCCAGTAGTCCGATGACTCAACATCAGCCCCAGCATTTT. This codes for CASSPMTQHQPQHF.

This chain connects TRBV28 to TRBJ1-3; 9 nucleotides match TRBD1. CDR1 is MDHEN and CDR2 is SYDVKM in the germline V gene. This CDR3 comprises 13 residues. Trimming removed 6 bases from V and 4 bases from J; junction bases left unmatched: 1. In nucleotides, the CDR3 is TGTGCCAGCAGGGACAGGGGAGGAAACACCATATATTTT. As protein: CASRDRGGNTIYF. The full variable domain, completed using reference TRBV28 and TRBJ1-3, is DVKVTQSSRYLVKRTGEKVFLECVQDMDHENMFWYRQDPGLGLRLIYFSYDVKMKEKGDIPEGYSVSREKKERFSLILESASTNQTSMYLCASRDRGGNTIYFGEGSWLTVV.

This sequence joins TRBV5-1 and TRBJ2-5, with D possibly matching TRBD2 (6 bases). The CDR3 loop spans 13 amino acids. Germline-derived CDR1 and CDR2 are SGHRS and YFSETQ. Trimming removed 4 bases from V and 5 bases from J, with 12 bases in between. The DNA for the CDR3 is TGCGCCAGCAGCCCCGGGGGAAGGGAGACCCAGTACTTC. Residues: CASSPGGRETQYF.

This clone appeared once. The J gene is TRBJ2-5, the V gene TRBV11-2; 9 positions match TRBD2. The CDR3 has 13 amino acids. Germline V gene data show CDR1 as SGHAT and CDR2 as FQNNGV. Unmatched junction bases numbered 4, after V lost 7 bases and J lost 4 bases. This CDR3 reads CASTGTSLETQYF. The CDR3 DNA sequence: TGTGCCAGCACCGGGACTAGCTTAGAGACCCAGTACTTC.

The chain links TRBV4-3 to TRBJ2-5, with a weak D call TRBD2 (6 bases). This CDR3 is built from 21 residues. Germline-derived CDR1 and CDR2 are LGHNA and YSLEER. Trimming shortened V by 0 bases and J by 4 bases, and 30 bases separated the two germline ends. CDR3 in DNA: TGCGCCAGCAGCCAAGATAGGCATAGGACTATCGCTCCTGGTGTGATAGAGACCCAGTACTTC. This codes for CASSQDRHRTIAPGVIETQYF.

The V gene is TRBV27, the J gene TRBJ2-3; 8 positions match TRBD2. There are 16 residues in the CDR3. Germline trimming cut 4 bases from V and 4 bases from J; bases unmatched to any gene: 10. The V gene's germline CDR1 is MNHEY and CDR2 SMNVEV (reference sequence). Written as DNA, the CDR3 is TGTGCCAGCAGTTGGTTTTTGGCGGGAGGTCCAGATACGCAGTATTTT. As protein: CASSWFLAGGPDTQYF.

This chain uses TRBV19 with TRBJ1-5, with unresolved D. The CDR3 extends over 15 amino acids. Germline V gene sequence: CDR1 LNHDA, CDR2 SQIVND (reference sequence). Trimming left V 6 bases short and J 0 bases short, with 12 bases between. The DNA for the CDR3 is TGTGCCAGTAGCATCGCACGATATAGCAATCAGCCCCAGCATTTT. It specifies CASSIARYSNQPQHF.

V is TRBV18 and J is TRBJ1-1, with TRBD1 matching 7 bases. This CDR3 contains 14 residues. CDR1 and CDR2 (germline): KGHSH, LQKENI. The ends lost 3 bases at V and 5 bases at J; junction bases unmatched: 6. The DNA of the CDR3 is TGTGCCAGCTCACCCCAACAGGGGAAGACTGAAGCTTTCTTT. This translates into CASSPQQGKTEAFF.

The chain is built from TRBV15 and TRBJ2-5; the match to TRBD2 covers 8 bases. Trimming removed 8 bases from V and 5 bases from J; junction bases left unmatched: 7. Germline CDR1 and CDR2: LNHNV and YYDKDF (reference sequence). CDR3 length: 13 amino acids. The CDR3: CATAGGATETQYF. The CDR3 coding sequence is TGTGCCACCGCCGGGGGGGCAACGGAGACCCAGTACTTC.

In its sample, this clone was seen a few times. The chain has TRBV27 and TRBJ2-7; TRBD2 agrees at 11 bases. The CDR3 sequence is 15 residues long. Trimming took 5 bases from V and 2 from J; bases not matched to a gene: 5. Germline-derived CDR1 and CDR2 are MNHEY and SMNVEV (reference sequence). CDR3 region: CASSPRLAGPYEQYF. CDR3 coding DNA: TGTGCCAGCAGTCCCCGACTAGCGGGACCCTACGAGCAGTACTTC.

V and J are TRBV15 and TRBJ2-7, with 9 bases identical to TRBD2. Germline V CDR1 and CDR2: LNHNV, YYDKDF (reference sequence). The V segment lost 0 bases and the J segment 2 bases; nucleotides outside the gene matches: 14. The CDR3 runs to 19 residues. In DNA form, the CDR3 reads TGTGCCACCAGCAGAGATGGGGGAAGACTAGCGGACATCACCTACGAGCAGTACTTC. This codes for CATSRDGGRLADITYEQYF.